This T cell receptor beta chain was sequenced in a study of PD-1 blockade in classical Hodgkin lymphoma. Overall study results and limits: Compared with healthy donors, newly diagnosed patients reportedly showed lower baseline TCR diversity. Why repertoires differed is undefined; disease activity or prior therapy possibly contributed.

Sequenced by immunoSEQ multiplex PCR; TCRdb stores in-frame clones only, minus some. The sample includes around 30,000 clones, 80% to 90% seen only once; the top ten take approximately 0.22%. Notes on this clone: Its antigen is unknown.

Time point denoted: newly diagnosed, previously untreated cHL patient sample. CD4+ T cells were purified from thawed PBMCs by negative selection. The comparison group had newly diagnosed, previously untreated classical Hodgkin lymphoma. The CDR3 consists of 14 residues. Germline lookup yields CDR1 SGHRS and CDR2 YFSETQ. The trim removed 6 bases at V and 2 bases at J, leaving 8 bases unmatched. This TCR was recovered from a human donor with classical Hodgkin lymphoma. V and J are TRBV5-1 and TRBJ2-7; 7 bases are a match to TRBD1. The sample taken for sequencing was CD4+ T cells from blood. This CDR3 is CASKGSGGPYEQYF. The CDR3 DNA reads TGCGCCAGCAAAGGTTCAGGGGGTCCCTACGAGCAGTACTTC. The complete variable domain, with remaining parts taken from reference TRBV5-1 and TRBJ2-7, reads KAGVTQTPRYLIKTRGQQVTLSCSPISGHRSVSWYQQTPGQGLQFLFEYFSETQRNKGNFPGRFSGRQFSNSRSEMNVSTLELGDSALYLCASKGSGGPYEQYFGPGTRLTVT.